This entry lists 31 T cell receptor beta chains sequenced from one sample in a study of identical twins. One entry per CDR3 protein results from TCRdb running MiXCR on the 5' RACE reads. The sample shows around 230,000 distinct CDR3 sequences, over 5.5% of them seen only once. In addition, the sample was reused for a study of T cells expressing NK-cell markers.

Sequenced material: CD8+ T cells sorted from blood. The receptors come from a woman aged 18-29 years in good health.

This clonotype was observed a few times. CDR3 sequence (DNA): TGTGCCAGCAGCGTAGTATCGGGGATCTACAATGAGCAGTTCTTC. Protein sequence: CASSVVSGIYNEQFF. The V call is TRBV9, the J call TRBJ2-1; TRBD2 might be the D (5 bases). CDR1 and CDR2 from the germline V gene are SGDLS and YYNGEE. V lost 0 bases, J lost 3 bases, and 10 bases lay in between. The CDR3 length is 15 residues.

Only a few counts were recorded for this clonotype. Here the CDR3 reads CASSAMDGRGETQYF. The CDR3 coding sequence is TGTGCCAGCAGCGCAATGGACGGACGTGGGGAGACCCAGTACTTC. The chain carries TRBV13 and TRBJ2-5; unclear D gene. The V end lost 5 bases, the J end lost 5 bases, and 18 bases lay between the germline ends. From germline, CDR1 is PRHDT and CDR2 FYEKMQ (reference sequence). The CDR3 runs to 15 residues.

In this sample, this clonotype turned up a few times. This sequence joins TRBV27 and TRBJ2-5, with D possibly matching TRBD2 (6 bases). The CDR3 contains 13 residues. The V and J ends lost 8 bases and 0 bases respectively, with 10 bases between them. CDR1 is MNHEY and CDR2 is SMNVEV in the germline V gene (reference sequence). CDR3 nucleotides: TGTGCCAGCCGGGGGACTGACCAAGAGACCCAGTACTTC. As protein: CASRGTDQETQYF.

This clonotype is medium-sized by share. The rearrangement uses TRBV20-1 and TRBJ2-1; possible D gene TRBD2, 5 bases. The CDR3 is 13 residues long. Trimming left V 3 bases short and J 8 bases short, with 14 bases between. Germline assignment: CDR1 DFQATT and CDR2 SNEGSKA (reference sequence). The CDR3 spells CSARAELDHEQFF. The CDR3 DNA reads TGCAGTGCTAGGGCGGAACTAGACCATGAGCAGTTCTTC.

The chain carries TRBV19 and TRBJ2-1; 7 bases match TRBD1. Per the germline V gene, CDR1 is LNHDA and CDR2 is SQIVND (reference sequence). J was trimmed by 5 bases and V by 4 bases; bases with no gene match: 8. The CDR3 has 15 residues. CDR3 sequence reads: CASSTWTGVHNEQFF. The DNA of the CDR3 is TGTGCCAGTAGTACCTGGACAGGAGTCCACAATGAGCAGTTCTTC.

This clonotype was seen more than once but under ten times. The chain employs TRBV2 and TRBJ2-5; the match to TRBD1 covers 12 bases. Germline lookup yields CDR1 SNHLY and CDR2 FYNNEI. V lost 3 bases and J lost 4; bases outside the gene matches: 12. The CDR3 has 18 residues. CDR3 nucleotides: TGTGCCAGCAGTGAGGATAGATGGGACAGGGGGCGAGCAGAGACCCAGTACTTC. Its translation is CASSEDRWDRGRAETQYF.

This clonotype has only a few counts. V gene TRBV4-3 combines with J gene TRBJ2-1, with 11 nucleotides matching TRBD2. The germline gives CDR1 LGHNA, CDR2 YSLEER. CDR3 length: 16 residues. Unmatched junction bases numbered 6, after V lost 1 base and J lost 7 bases. Written as DNA, the CDR3 is TGCGCCAGCAGCCAAGTAGCGGGAGGGCTATCAAATGAGCAGTTCTTC. Protein product: CASSQVAGGLSNEQFF.

This clonotype was counted many times. The chain carries TRBV4-1 and TRBJ2-1; perhaps TRBD1 as D (6 bases). V was trimmed by 2 bases and J by 6 bases, leaving 8 bases between them. This CDR3 has 13 residues. Germline CDR1 reads MGHRA; CDR2 reads YSYEKL. The CDR3 DNA reads as TGCGCCAGCAGCCAATACAGGGCCAATGAGCAGTTCTTC. This gives the protein CASSQYRANEQFF.

The J gene is TRBJ1-2, the V gene TRBV29-1, with D unresolved. V was cut by 2 bases and J by 5 bases, with 6 bases left in between. The CDR3 is made up of 11 amino acids. Germline V gives CDR1 SQVTM, CDR2 ANQGSEA. Here the CDR3 reads CSVELRYGYTF. The CDR3 DNA is TGCAGCGTTGAATTGAGATATGGCTACACCTTC. The full variable domain, its missing parts supplied by reference TRBV29-1 and TRBJ1-2, is SAVISQKPSRDICQRGTSLTIQCQVDSQVTMMFWYRQQPGQSLTLIATANQGSEATYESGFVIDKFPISRPNLTFSTLTVSNMSPEDSSIYLCSVELRYGYTFGSGTRLTVV.

The table lists this clonotype with a few counts. The chain has TRBV20-1 and TRBJ2-1; TRBD1 matches 9 bases. Germline CDR1 reads DFQATT; CDR2 reads SNEGSKA (reference sequence). The J segment lost 6 bases and the V segment lost 3 bases, leaving 3 bases of the junction unmatched. The CDR3 runs 13 residues. For the CDR3, the DNA is TGCAGTGCTAGGGGGACAGGGTCCAATGAGCAGTTCTTC. It translates to CSARGTGSNEQFF.

This clonotype has more than one count but fewer than ten. The genes are TRBV20-1 and TRBJ2-5; 10 bases are a match to TRBD2. Trimming took 0 bases from V and 4 from J; bases not matched to a gene: 5. Germline values: CDR1 DFQATT, CDR2 SNEGSKA (reference sequence). CDR3 size: 15 residues. DNA for the CDR3: TGCAGTGCTAGAGATCGTGAGCGGGGGGGAGAGACCCAGTACTTC. Protein: CSARDRERGGETQYF.

The chain uses TRBV28 and TRBJ2-7; 9 bases agree with TRBD2. Germline V lookup: CDR1 MDHEN, CDR2 SYDVKM. Unmatched junction bases numbered 9, after V lost 2 bases and J lost 7 bases. The length of the CDR3 is 15 residues. CDR3 sequence: CASSLRASGRTEQYF. CDR3 in DNA: TGTGCCAGCAGTTTAAGGGCAAGCGGGAGGACAGAGCAGTACTTC.

This clonotype was seen at least ten times. The V call is TRBV7-8, the J call TRBJ1-5, with 8 positions matching TRBD1. Looked up from germline, CDR1 is SGHVS and CDR2 is FQNEAQ. V dropped 4 bases and J dropped 10; count of bases not matched to a gene: 9. The CDR3 is made up of 14 amino acids. This CDR3 is CASSSGQGPSPQHF. In DNA, the CDR3 is TGTGCCAGCAGCTCTGGACAGGGCCCCAGCCCCCAGCATTTT.

The chain carries TRBV9 and TRBJ1-1, with D hard to call. CDR3 length: 15 residues. Germline-derived CDR1 and CDR2 are SGDLS and YYNGEE. Trimming left V 3 bases short and J 6 bases short, with 18 bases between. CDR3 sequence: CASSGGSTGLAEAFF. In DNA, the CDR3 is TGTGCCAGCAGCGGGGGATCTACGGGTTTGGCTGAAGCTTTCTTT.

The genes are TRBV20-1 and TRBJ2-7; either TRBD1 or TRBD2 may supply D (5 bases each). CDR3 length: 12 amino acids. The germline CDR1 and CDR2 sequences are DFQATT and SNEGSKA (reference sequence). The ends were cut back, 6 bases at V and 4 bases at J, with 13 bases in the middle. CDR3 sequence reads: CSAGAGRYEQYF. Written as DNA, the CDR3 is TGCAGTGCCGGGGCAGGAAGGTACGAGCAGTACTTC.

This clonotype was seen more than once but under ten times. This rearrangement joins TRBV7-9 to TRBJ1-2; no clear D. With 6 bases removed from V and 4 bases from J, the gap between germline ends came to 9 bases. Germline-derived CDR1 and CDR2 are SEHNR and FQNEAQ (reference sequence). The CDR3 totals 12 residues. The CDR3 is CASSPAPYGYTF. CDR3 nucleotides: TGTGCCAGCAGTCCCGCCCCCTATGGCTACACCTTC.

This clonotype came up many times. The chain is built from TRBV13 and TRBJ2-7; D is perhaps TRBD1 (5 bases). Germline values: CDR1 PRHDT, CDR2 FYEKMQ (reference sequence). The CDR3 is made up of 14 amino acids. V was trimmed by 2 bases and J by 3 bases, leaving 11 bases between them. This CDR3 reads CASSLIDRYYEQYF. For the CDR3, the DNA is TGTGCCAGCAGCTTAATCGACAGATACTACGAGCAGTACTTC. Combining the CDR3 with reference TRBV13 and TRBJ2-7 gives the whole variable domain AAGVIQSPRHLIKEKRETATLKCYPIPRHDTVYWYQQGPGQDPQFLISFYEKMQSDKGSIPDRFSAQQFSDYHSELNMSSLELGDSALYFCASSLIDRYYEQYFGPGTRLTVT.

Concerning this clonotype: The junction departs from germline at one end; a sequencing error may be responsible. The chain carries TRBV5-1 and TRBJ2-7; D is uncertain. The CDR3 spans 15 residues. Germline V gives CDR1 SGHRS, CDR2 YFSETQ. For the CDR3, the DNA is TGCGCCAGCAGCTTGGAACCAACGGGTCGCGTTGAGAAAAGCTTC. Amino acid sequence: CASSLEPTGRVEKSF.

This clonotype was found a few times. DNA for the CDR3: TGTGCCAGCAGTTTAGTGGTACCGGGACTTAACACCGGGGAGCTGTTTTTT. It specifies CASSLVVPGLNTGELFF. The V and J genes are TRBV27 and TRBJ2-2, with TRBD2 as a possible D gene (6 bases). The V gene lost 2 bases and the J gene lost 2 bases, with 15 bases spanning the gap. CDR3 size: 17 residues. Germline CDR1 is MNHEY and CDR2 is SMNVEV (reference sequence).

This clonotype was seen many times. This chain joins TRBV20-1 and TRBJ2-2; TRBD1 matches 9 bases. V was clipped by 7 bases and J by 2 bases; unmatched bases: 5. This CDR3 has 14 amino acids. Germline V gives CDR1 DFQATT, CDR2 SNEGSKA (reference sequence). In DNA, the CDR3 is TGCAGTGGACAGGACAGGGGAAACACCGGGGAGCTGTTTTTT. This gives the protein CSGQDRGNTGELFF.

This clonotype was recorded a few times. This chain links TRBV7-9 with TRBJ2-7, with a tentative D call TRBD2 (6 bases). CDR3 size: 15 residues. V dropped 1 base and J dropped 7 bases, with 17 bases sitting between them. Germline CDR1 and CDR2: SEHNR and FQNEAQ (reference sequence). CDR3 protein: CASSLVPGRQSEQYF. The CDR3 DNA sequence: TGTGCCAGCAGCTTAGTCCCCGGGAGACAGTCGGAGCAGTACTTC.

This clonotype was counted between two and nine times. V and J are TRBV11-3 and TRBJ2-3; a weak D match, TRBD2 (6 bases). This CDR3 has 15 residues. The V and J ends lost 1 base and 1 base respectively, with 9 bases between them. CDR1 is SGHNT, CDR2 YENEEA, per germline. Here the CDR3 DNA reads TGTGCCAGCAGCTTAGTGCGGGGAGGCACAGATACGCAGTATTTT. It codes for CASSLVRGGTDTQYF. Combining the CDR3 with reference TRBV11-3 and TRBJ2-3 gives the whole variable domain EAGVVQSPRYKIIEKKQPVAFWCNPISGHNTLYWYLQNLGQGPELLIRYENEEAVDDSQLPKDRFSAERLKGVDSTLKIQPAELGDSAVYLCASSLVRGGTDTQYFGPGTRLTVL.

The chain has TRBV3-1 and TRBJ2-5; tentatively, D is TRBD2 (6 bases). The CDR3 covers 16 residues. In germline, CDR1 is LGHDT, CDR2 YNNKEL (reference sequence). Trimming cost V 3 bases and J 1 base, with 15 bases left between them. CDR3 loop: CASSQEGQWTQETQYF. The CDR3 region has the DNA TGTGCCAGCAGCCAGGAGGGGCAGTGGACCCAAGAGACCCAGTACTTC.

This clonotype occurred many times. The rearrangement uses TRBV18 and TRBJ2-3, with D possibly TRBD1 on 5 matching bases. Germline-derived CDR1 and CDR2 are KGHSH and LQKENI. Between the trimmed V and J ends, which lost 0 bases and 2 bases, there was a span of 18 bases. The CDR3 extends over 18 amino acids. The CDR3 DNA reads as TGTGCCAGCTCACCACCTGGCGTTTTTACAGGAGCCACAGATACGCAGTATTTT. Translated: CASSPPGVFTGATDTQYF.

This clonotype was recorded many times. The V and J genes are TRBV5-1 and TRBJ2-7; 8 nucleotides match TRBD1. V lost 0 bases and J lost 3; bases outside the gene matches: 5. This CDR3 has 15 residues. Germline V gene lookup returns CDR1 SGHRS and CDR2 YFSETQ. The CDR3 loop is CASSLETGVFYEQYF. The DNA of the CDR3 is TGCGCCAGCAGCTTGGAGACAGGGGTTTTCTACGAGCAGTACTTC.

V usage is TRBV29-1 and J usage is TRBJ2-1; 9 bases align to TRBD2. The CDR3 totals 13 residues. V trimming: 4 bases; J trimming: 8 bases; junction bases outside the gene matches: 6. Per germline, CDR1 SQVTM and CDR2 ANQGSEA. In DNA form, the CDR3 reads TGCAGCGTTGGGGCGGGAGGGCCCTATGAGCAGTTCTTC. This encodes CSVGAGGPYEQFF.

The V call is TRBV11-2, the J call TRBJ1-1, with D perhaps TRBD1 (6 bases). Germline V gene data show CDR1 as SGHAT and CDR2 as FQNNGV. The CDR3 loop spans 15 amino acids. V dropped 4 bases and J dropped 3 bases, with 15 bases sitting between them. CDR3 residues: CASSSLSNRDTEAFF. CDR3 DNA sequence: TGTGCCAGCAGCTCTCTATCGAACAGGGACACTGAAGCTTTCTTT.

The sample holds a few counts of this clonotype. The CDR3 loop reads CASSEDFPGPTRRTGELFF. The CDR3 region has the DNA TGTGCCAGCAGCGAGGACTTTCCGGGACCCACACGTCGCACCGGGGAGCTGTTTTTT. The J gene is TRBJ2-2, the V gene TRBV21-1; TRBD1, the table's D call, lacks a check against the DNA. TRBV21-1 is listed as a pseudogene. This CDR3 has 19 amino acids.

The CDR3 loop is CASSGGLAQKGETQYF. CDR3 nucleotides: TGCGCCAGCAGTGGAGGACTAGCCCAAAAAGGAGAGACCCAGTACTTC. This sequence joins TRBV10-2 and TRBJ2-5, with 8 bases matching TRBD2. V lost 4 bases, J lost 4 bases, and 11 bases stayed unmatched. The germline CDR1 and CDR2 sequences are WSHSY and SAAADI. The CDR3 is 16 residues long.

This clonotype was observed at least ten times. The CDR3 DNA sequence: TGTGCCAGCAGTTTAGGTCCAGGGTCAGAAAAACTGTTTTTT. Amino acids: CASSLGPGSEKLFF. V gene TRBV12-3 or TRBV12-4 combines with J gene TRBJ1-4, with D maybe TRBD1 (5 bases). Between the trimmed V and J ends, which lost 1 base and 8 bases, there was a span of 11 bases. This CDR3 comprises 14 residues.

The gene calls are TRBV5-5 and TRBJ2-1; 7 nucleotides align to TRBD1. This CDR3 contains 15 residues. V lost 5 bases to trimming and J lost 0 bases; unmatched junction nucleotides: 5. Looked up from germline, CDR1 is SGHKS and CDR2 is YYEKEE (reference sequence). This CDR3 is CASSQGQTSYNEQFF. The CDR3 DNA sequence: TGTGCCAGCAGTCAGGGACAGACCTCCTACAATGAGCAGTTCTTC.